Listed here are 21 T cell receptor beta chains from one sample, sequenced in a study of blood T cell repertoires in COVID-19. The data were produced by immunoSEQ multiplex PCR, yet TCRdb's version contains in-frame clones alone and is incomplete. This sample carries about 78,000 clones, about 90% of them seen once, and the ten largest clones take under 1.1%. The specimen sequenced was peripheral blood. The receptors come from a woman in her fifties or sixties in a cohort sampled during active COVID-19.

The chain is built from TRBV5-4 and TRBJ2-1; D is uncertain. CDR3 length: 14 residues. V dropped 4 bases and J dropped 8 bases, with 16 bases sitting between them. Germline V CDR1 and CDR2: SGHNT, YYREEE (reference sequence). CDR3 nucleotides: TGTGCCAGCAGCCCCTTACCACAGTCGGATGAGCAGTTCTTC. It specifies CASSPLPQSDEQFF. The variable domain in full, completed from reference TRBV5-4 and TRBJ2-1, reads ETGVTQSPTHLIKTRGQQVTLRCSSQSGHNTVSWYQQALGQGPQFIFQYYREEENGRGNFPPRFSGLQFPNYSSELNVNALELDDSALYLCASSPLPQSDEQFFGPGTRLTVL.

The chain employs TRBV10-2 and TRBJ2-6; TRBD2 might be the D (5 bases). The CDR3 length is 15 residues. Trimming removed 2 bases at V and 2 bases at J, with 7 bases between. CDR1 and CDR2 from the germline V gene are WSHSY and SAAADI. In DNA form, the CDR3 reads TGCGCCAGCAGTGAGGGGAGTGCTGGGGCCAACGTCCTGACTTTC. Amino acids: CASSEGSAGANVLTF.

V usage is TRBV19 and J usage is TRBJ2-1, with 13 bases identical to TRBD2. CDR1 is LNHDA and CDR2 is SQIVND in the germline V gene (reference sequence). There are 17 residues in the CDR3. The V and J ends lost 5 bases and 0 bases, in that order; junction bases with no gene match: 4. The CDR3 region has the DNA TGTGCCAGTAGTCCCACTAGCGGGAGGGACTCCTACAATGAGCAGTTCTTC. Translating gives CASSPTSGRDSYNEQFF.

V and J are TRBV5-1 and TRBJ1-6; D remains unclear. The CDR3 consists of 12 residues. The germline CDR1 and CDR2 sequences are SGHRS and YFSETQ. V gave up 5 bases and J gave up 5 bases, with 5 bases separating them. For the CDR3, the DNA is TGCGCCAGCAGATCAGATAATTCACCCCTCCACTTT. It encodes CASRSDNSPLHF.

The chain carries TRBV25-1 and TRBJ1-5; no reliable D call. Per the germline V gene, CDR1 is MGHDK and CDR2 is SYGVNS. V lost 6 bases, J lost 3 bases, and 15 bases lay in between. This CDR3 has 15 residues. DNA for the CDR3: TGTGCCAGCAGGGTTCCCGGGTTCCACAATCAGCCCCAGCATTTT. It translates to CASRVPGFHNQPQHF.

Written as DNA, the CDR3 is TGTGCCAGCAGTTTCCAGACACGTGCCTCCTACAATGAGCAGTTCTTC. Translating gives CASSFQTRASYNEQFF. The chain links TRBV27 to TRBJ2-1; D is undetermined. The ends were cut back, 3 bases at V and 0 bases at J, with 12 bases in the middle. The CDR3 consists of 16 residues. The germline gives CDR1 MNHEY, CDR2 SMNVEV (reference sequence).

The rearrangement uses TRBV7-9 and TRBJ1-2, with 10 bases that match TRBD1. The CDR3 is made up of 16 amino acids. Germline V lookup: CDR1 SEHNR, CDR2 FQNEAQ (reference sequence). The trim removed 3 bases at V and 3 bases at J, leaving 7 bases unmatched. CDR3 in amino acids: CASSFVGQGRDYGYTF. In DNA form, the CDR3 reads TGTGCCAGCAGCTTCGTGGGACAGGGGCGGGACTATGGCTACACCTTC. Full variable domain (remainder filled in from reference TRBV7-9 and TRBJ1-2): DTGVSQNPRHKITKRGQNVTFRCDPISEHNRLYWYRQTLGQGPEFLTYFQNEAQLEKSRLLSDRFSAERPKGSFSTLEIQRTEQGDSAMYLCASSFVGQGRDYGYTFGSGTRLTVV.

The chain links TRBV7-8 to TRBJ2-5; 8 bases map to TRBD2. J was trimmed by 5 bases and V by 1 base; bases with no gene match: 12. Germline CDR1 is SGHVS and CDR2 is FQNEAQ. This CDR3 is 17 amino acids long. The CDR3 nucleotides read TGTGCCAGCAGCTTAGGGGTCACGGGAGGGCCGGGGGAGACCCAGTACTTC. This translates into CASSLGVTGGPGETQYF.

The V gene is TRBV5-1, the J gene TRBJ2-1, with TRBD2 identical over 14 bases. Germline CDR1 SGHRS, CDR2 YFSETQ. This CDR3 contains 15 residues. V was pared by 4 bases and J by 9 bases, with 6 bases of the junction left unmatched. The CDR3: CASSPGLAGGSEQFF. The CDR3 bases are TGCGCCAGCAGCCCCGGACTAGCGGGAGGTAGTGAGCAGTTCTTC.

The chain is built from TRBV3-1 (or the pseudogene TRBV3-2) and TRBJ2-7; TRBD2 matches at 8 bases. Per germline, CDR1 LGHDT and CDR2 YNNKEL (reference sequence). This CDR3 comprises 14 residues. The V gene end was trimmed by 8 bases and the J gene end by 5 bases; junction bases not matched to a gene: 11. As DNA, the CDR3 is TGTGCCAGCGGTACCTTAGCGGGAATACACGAGCAGTACTTC. This sequence encodes CASGTLAGIHEQYF.

This chain connects TRBV27 to TRBJ2-3, with 8 positions matching TRBD2. Germline V CDR1 and CDR2: MNHEY, SMNVEV (reference sequence). J lost 4 bases, V lost 3 bases, and 9 bases had no gene match. The CDR3 has 16 amino acids. The CDR3 region is CASSFISGMVADTQYF. CDR3 bases: TGTGCCAGCAGTTTCATTAGCGGGATGGTGGCAGATACGCAGTATTTT.

This chain links TRBV10-1 with TRBJ2-3; perhaps TRBD2 as D (6 bases). This CDR3 contains 15 residues. The V end was cut by 0 bases, the J end by 1 base, with 8 bases between. Germline loops: CDR1 WNHNN, CDR2 SYGVQD (reference sequence). For the CDR3, the DNA is TGCGCCAGCAGTGAGTCGGCTAGCGGCACAGATACGCAGTATTTT. Amino acid sequence: CASSESASGTDTQYF.

The gene calls are TRBV15 and TRBJ1-3; D uncertain. The CDR3 length is 14 residues. Trimming shortened V by 4 bases and J by 2 bases, and 9 bases separated the two germline ends. Germline loops: CDR1 LNHNV, CDR2 YYDKDF (reference sequence). Here the CDR3 reads CATSTALAGNTIYF. CDR3 nucleotides: TGTGCCACCAGCACGGCCCTAGCTGGAAACACCATATATTTT.

This clone has just a few counts. This chain connects TRBV27 to TRBJ2-7; 8 bases match TRBD2. This CDR3 spans 15 amino acids. Germline trimming cut 6 bases from V and 4 bases from J; bases unmatched to any gene: 11. CDR1 and CDR2 (germline): MNHEY, SMNVEV (reference sequence). CDR3 residues: CASSDPPVAGYEQYF. CDR3 sequence (DNA): TGTGCCAGCAGCGACCCGCCCGTAGCGGGATACGAGCAGTACTTC.

The genes are TRBV4-1 and TRBJ2-1, with D possibly being TRBD2 (6 bases). Trimming left V 3 bases short and J 9 bases short, with 18 bases between. Per the germline V gene, CDR1 is MGHRA and CDR2 is YSYEKL. The CDR3 sequence is 15 residues long. The CDR3 DNA follows: TGCGCCAGCAGCCAGGCCGGGGGAGCGAAGGTTGAGCAGTTCTTC. Its protein is CASSQAGGAKVEQFF.

The chain links TRBV5-4 to TRBJ1-2; TRBD1 agrees at 10 bases. V was pared by 4 bases and J by 7 bases, with 7 bases of the junction left unmatched. The CDR3 consists of 14 residues. Germline V gene sequence: CDR1 SGHNT, CDR2 YYREEE (reference sequence). This chain's CDR3 is CASSHGQGEGGYTF. CDR3 nucleotides: TGTGCCAGCAGCCACGGACAGGGGGAGGGTGGCTACACCTTC.

The chain is built from TRBV19 and TRBJ1-3; possibly TRBD1 for D (5 bases). The V end lost 2 bases, the J end lost 4 bases, and 9 bases lay between the germline ends. The CDR3 contains 14 residues. The germline gives CDR1 LNHDA, CDR2 SQIVND (reference sequence). The CDR3 loop reads CASSIPGHGNTIYF. Written as DNA, the CDR3 is TGTGCCAGTAGTATACCAGGGCACGGAAACACCATATATTTT. Full variable domain (remainder filled in from reference TRBV19 and TRBJ1-3): DGGITQSPKYLFRKEGQNVTLSCEQNLNHDAMYWYRQDPGQGLRLIYYSQIVNDFQKGDIAEGYSVSREKKESFPLTVTSAQKNPTAFYLCASSIPGHGNTIYFGEGSWLTVV.

V and J are TRBV7-3 and TRBJ2-1; 8 positions agree with TRBD2. J lost 4 bases, V lost 4 bases, and 12 bases had no gene match. Germline CDR1 SGHTA, CDR2 FQGTGA. This CDR3 is built from 17 residues. CDR3 in DNA: TGTGCCAGCAGCTCCGGGAACAGCCTAGCGGGTTACAATGAGCAGTTCTTC. Translation: CASSSGNSLAGYNEQFF.

The gene calls are TRBV27 and TRBJ2-3; D possibly corresponds to TRBD1 (5 bases). V was cut by 2 bases and J by 2 bases, with 11 bases left in between. The CDR3 length is 15 residues. Germline lookup yields CDR1 MNHEY and CDR2 SMNVEV (reference sequence). The CDR3 sequence is CASSLTDTLTDTQYF. Written as DNA, the CDR3 is TGTGCCAGCAGTTTAACGGACACTCTCACAGATACGCAGTATTTT.

CDR3 bases: TGTGCCAGCAGCCCAATGGAGGTGGGTGAGCAGTTCTTC. It specifies CASSPMEVGEQFF. The chain recombines TRBV7-9 with TRBJ2-1; TRBD2 might be the D (5 bases). Germline CDR1 is SEHNR and CDR2 is FQNEAQ (reference sequence). CDR3 length: 13 residues. Between the trimmed V and J ends, which lost 5 bases and 9 bases, there was a span of 14 bases.

The chain carries TRBV6-1 and TRBJ1-5; 9 bases agree with TRBD1. Trimming at V came to 3 bases and at J to 3 bases, leaving 9 bases not matched to a gene. The germline CDR1 and CDR2 sequences are MNHNS and SASEGT. The CDR3 loop spans 17 amino acids. The CDR3: CASSDIGGTGYNQPQHF. The CDR3 nucleotides are TGTGCCAGCAGTGATATAGGCGGGACAGGGTACAATCAGCCCCAGCATTTT.